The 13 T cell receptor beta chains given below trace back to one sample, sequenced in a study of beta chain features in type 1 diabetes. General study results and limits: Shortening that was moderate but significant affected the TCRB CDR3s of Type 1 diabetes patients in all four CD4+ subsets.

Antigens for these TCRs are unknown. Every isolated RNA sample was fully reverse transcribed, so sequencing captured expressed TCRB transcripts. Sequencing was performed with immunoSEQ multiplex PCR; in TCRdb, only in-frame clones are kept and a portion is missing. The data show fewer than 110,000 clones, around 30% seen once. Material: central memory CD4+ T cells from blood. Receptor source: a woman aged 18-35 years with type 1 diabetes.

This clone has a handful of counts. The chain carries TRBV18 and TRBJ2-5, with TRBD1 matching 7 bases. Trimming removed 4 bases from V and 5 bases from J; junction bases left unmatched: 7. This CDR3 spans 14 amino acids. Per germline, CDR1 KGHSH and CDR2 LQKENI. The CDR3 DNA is TGTGCCAGCTCACTAGACAGGGTCAGGGAGACCCAGTACTTC. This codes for CASSLDRVRETQYF.

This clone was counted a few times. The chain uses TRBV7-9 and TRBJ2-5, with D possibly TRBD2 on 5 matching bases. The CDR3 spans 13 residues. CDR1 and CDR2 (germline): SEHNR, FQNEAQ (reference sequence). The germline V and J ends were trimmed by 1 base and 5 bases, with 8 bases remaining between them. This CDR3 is CASSLVGSETQYF. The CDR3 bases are TGTGCCAGCAGCTTAGTGGGGAGTGAGACCCAGTACTTC. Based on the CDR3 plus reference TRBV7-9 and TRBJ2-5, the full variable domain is DTGVSQNPRHKITKRGQNVTFRCDPISEHNRLYWYRQTLGQGPEFLTYFQNEAQLEKSRLLSDRFSAERPKGSFSTLEIQRTEQGDSAMYLCASSLVGSETQYFGPGTRLLVL.

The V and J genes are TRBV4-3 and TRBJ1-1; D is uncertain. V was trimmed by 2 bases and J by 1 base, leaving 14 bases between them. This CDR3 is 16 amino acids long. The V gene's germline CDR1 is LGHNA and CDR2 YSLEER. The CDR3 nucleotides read TGCGCCAGCAGCCAACAGCCCGGGATCACGAACACTGAAGCTTTCTTT. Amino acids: CASSQQPGITNTEAFF.

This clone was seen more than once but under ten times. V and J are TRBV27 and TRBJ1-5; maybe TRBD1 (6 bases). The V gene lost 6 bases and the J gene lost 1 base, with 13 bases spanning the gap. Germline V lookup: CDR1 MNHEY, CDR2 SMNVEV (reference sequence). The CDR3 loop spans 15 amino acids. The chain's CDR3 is CASSTTRGSNQPQHF. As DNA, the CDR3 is TGTGCCAGCAGCACTACTAGGGGGAGCAATCAGCCCCAGCATTTT.

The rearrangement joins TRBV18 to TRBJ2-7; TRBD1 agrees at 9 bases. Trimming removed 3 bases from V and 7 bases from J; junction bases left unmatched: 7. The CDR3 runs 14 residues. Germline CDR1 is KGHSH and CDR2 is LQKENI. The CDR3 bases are TGTGCCAGCTCACCGGGACAGGGTGCGAAAGAGCAGTACTTC. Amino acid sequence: CASSPGQGAKEQYF.

The CDR3 DNA sequence: TGTGCCAGCAGGCGGGAAAGCACCGGGGAGCTGTTTTTT. The encoded protein is CASRRESTGELFF. The chain recombines TRBV7-2 with TRBJ2-2, with D tentatively TRBD2 (6 bases). Germline values: CDR1 SGHTA, CDR2 FQGNSA. With 6 bases removed from V and 4 bases from J, the gap between germline ends came to 9 bases. The CDR3 runs to 13 residues. The complete variable domain, with remaining parts taken from reference TRBV7-2 and TRBJ2-2, reads GAGVSQSPSNKVTEKGKDVELRCDPISGHTALYWYRQSLGQGLEFLIYFQGNSAPDKSGLPSDRFSAERTGGSVSTLTIQRTQQEDSAVYLCASRRESTGELFFGEGSRLTVL.

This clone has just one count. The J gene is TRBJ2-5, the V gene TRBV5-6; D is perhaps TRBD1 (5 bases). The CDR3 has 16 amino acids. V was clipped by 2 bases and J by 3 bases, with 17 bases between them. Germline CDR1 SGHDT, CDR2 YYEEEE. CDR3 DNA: TGTGCCAGCAGCTTTAAGGGGCAGGGAAGAAAAGAGACCCAGTACTTC. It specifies CASSFKGQGRKETQYF.

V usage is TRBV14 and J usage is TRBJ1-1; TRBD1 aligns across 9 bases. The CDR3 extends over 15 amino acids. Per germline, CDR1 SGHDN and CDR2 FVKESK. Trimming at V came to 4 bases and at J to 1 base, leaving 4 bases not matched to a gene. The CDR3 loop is CASSPGQGRNTEAFF. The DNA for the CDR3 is TGTGCCAGCAGCCCCGGACAGGGGCGGAACACTGAAGCTTTCTTT.

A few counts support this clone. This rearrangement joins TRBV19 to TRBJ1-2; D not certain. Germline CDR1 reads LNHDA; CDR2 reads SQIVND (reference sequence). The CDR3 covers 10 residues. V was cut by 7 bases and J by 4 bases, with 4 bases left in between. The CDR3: CASNFYGYTF. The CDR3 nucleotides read TGTGCCAGTAACTTCTATGGCTACACCTTC.

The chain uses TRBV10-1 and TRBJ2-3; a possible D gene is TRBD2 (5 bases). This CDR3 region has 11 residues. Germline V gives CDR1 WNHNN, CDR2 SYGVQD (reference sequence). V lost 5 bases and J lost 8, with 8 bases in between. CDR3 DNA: TGCGCCAGCAGTCCAGGAGGTACGCAGTATTTT. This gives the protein CASSPGGTQYF.

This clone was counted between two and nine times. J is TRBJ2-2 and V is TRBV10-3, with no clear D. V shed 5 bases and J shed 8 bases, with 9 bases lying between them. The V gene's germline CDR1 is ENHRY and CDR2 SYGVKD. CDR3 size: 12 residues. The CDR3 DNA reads TGTGCCATCAGTCCCCCGAGTGGGGAGCTGTTTTTT. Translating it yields CAISPPSGELFF.

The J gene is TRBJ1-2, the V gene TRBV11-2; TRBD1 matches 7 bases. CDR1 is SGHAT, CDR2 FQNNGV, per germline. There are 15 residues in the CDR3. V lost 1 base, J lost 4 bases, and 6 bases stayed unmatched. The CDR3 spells CASSLGPTGSYGYTF. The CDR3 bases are TGTGCCAGCAGCTTAGGTCCGACAGGGTCCTATGGCTACACCTTC.

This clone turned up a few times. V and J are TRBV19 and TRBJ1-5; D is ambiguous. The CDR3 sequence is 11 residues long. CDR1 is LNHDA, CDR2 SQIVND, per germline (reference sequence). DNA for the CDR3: TGTTTACCGGAGATTAATCAGCCCCAGCATTTT. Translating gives CLPEINQPQHF.